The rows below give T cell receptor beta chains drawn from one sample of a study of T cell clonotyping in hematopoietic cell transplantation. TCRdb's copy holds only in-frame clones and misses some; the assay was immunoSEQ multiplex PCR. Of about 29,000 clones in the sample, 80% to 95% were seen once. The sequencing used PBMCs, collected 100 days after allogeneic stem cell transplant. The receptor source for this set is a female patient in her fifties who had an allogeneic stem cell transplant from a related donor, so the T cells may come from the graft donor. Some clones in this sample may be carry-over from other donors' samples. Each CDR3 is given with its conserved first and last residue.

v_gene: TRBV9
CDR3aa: CASSPRGWAGGGDYEQYF

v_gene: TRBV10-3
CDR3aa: CAITTDRGYGYTF

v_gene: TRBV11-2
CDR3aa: CASSLGGGGVGYSSYEQYF

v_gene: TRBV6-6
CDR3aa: CASSYSVTQGSKAFF

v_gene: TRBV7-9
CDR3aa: CASSSTSFETQYF

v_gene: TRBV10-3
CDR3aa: CAIRPTEDKPNTEAFF

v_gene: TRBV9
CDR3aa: CASSFTGFATEAFF

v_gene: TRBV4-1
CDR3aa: CASSQVGRGSVNEQFF

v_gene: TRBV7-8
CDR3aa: CASSLGGGLYQPQHF

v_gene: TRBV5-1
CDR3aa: CASSLEGGRDTEAFF

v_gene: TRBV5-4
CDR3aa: CASSLGLGPDTQYF

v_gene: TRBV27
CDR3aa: CASRPSGATGELFF

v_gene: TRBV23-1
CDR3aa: CASSQSTAGGVDEQFF

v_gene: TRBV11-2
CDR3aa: CASTTLAVQETQYF

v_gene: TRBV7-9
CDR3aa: CASSSEWRYGYTF

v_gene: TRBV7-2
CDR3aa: CASSLDRVLHF

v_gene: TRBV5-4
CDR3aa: CASSEDRGDYGYTF

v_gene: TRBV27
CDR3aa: CASRPTGTNYGYTF

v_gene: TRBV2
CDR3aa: CASSPDRVRNYEQYF

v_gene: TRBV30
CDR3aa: CAGDRGRVTEAFF

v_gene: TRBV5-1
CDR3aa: CASSLGDRATYEQYF

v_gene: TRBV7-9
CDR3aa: CASSLGGEVTEAFF

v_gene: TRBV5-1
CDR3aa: CASSSAGGNTEAFF

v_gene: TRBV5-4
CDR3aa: CASSLDSGATDTQYF

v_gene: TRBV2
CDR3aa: CASKASSYNEQFF

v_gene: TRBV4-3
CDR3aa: CASSRNSGGPTGELFF

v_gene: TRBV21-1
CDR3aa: CASNPPGGALPTDTQYF

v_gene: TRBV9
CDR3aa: CASSIAPGGETQYF

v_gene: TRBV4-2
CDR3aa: CASSQPSGGLDTEAFF

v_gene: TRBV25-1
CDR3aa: CASSEGGDGTEAFF

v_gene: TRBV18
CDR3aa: CASSRQEVRDGYTF

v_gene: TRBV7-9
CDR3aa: CASSEMVDGYTF

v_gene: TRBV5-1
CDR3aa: CASSLAGGAGTEAFF

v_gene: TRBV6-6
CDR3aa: CASSYEGWVVHEQYF

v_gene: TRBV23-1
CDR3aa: CASSQSCKGSSGNTIYF

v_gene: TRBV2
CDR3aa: CASSARAGANVLTF

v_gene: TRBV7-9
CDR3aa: CASSLASQPQHF

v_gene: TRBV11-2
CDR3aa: CASSRDPAVGELFF

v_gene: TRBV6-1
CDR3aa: CASSRLAGYPDTQYF

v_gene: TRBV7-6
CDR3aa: CASSSPSSGLRNTQYF

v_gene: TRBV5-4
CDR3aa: CASSQVQGVLSYNEQFF